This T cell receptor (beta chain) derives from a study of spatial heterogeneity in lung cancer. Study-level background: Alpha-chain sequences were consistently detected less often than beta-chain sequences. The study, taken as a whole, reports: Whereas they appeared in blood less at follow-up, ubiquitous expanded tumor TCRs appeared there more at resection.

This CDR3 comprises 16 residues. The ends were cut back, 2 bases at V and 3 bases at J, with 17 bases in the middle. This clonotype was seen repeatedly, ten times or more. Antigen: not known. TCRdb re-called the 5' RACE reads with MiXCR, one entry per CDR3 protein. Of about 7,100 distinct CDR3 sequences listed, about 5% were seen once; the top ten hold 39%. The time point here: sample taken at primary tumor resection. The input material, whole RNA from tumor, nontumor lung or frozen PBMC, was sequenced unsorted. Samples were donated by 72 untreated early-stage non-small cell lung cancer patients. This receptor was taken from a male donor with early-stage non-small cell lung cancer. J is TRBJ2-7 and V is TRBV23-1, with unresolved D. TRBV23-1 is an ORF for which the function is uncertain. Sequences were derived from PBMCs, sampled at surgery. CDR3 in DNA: TGCGCCAGCAGTCAAGGCGCAGGTTTCGAACTCTACGAGCAGTACTTC. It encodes CASSQGAGFELYEQYF.